The sequence of this T cell receptor (beta chain) was determined in a study of blood T cells in healthy people across ages. Per the germline V gene, CDR1 is KGHDR and CDR2 is SFDVKD. Losses at the gene ends were 7 bases for V and 5 bases for J; bases not matched to a gene: 11. The CDR3 contains 15 residues. This clonotype was observed many times. Sample-barcoded 5' priming and a J-beta primer mix drove a second PCR of 7 to 11 cycles. One entry per CDR3 protein, called by TCRdb with MiXCR from the 5' RACE reads. The sample has about 590,000 distinct CDR3 sequences, roughly 31% seen once. The receptor was isolated from a woman older than 75 in good health. The chain is built from TRBV24-1 and TRBJ2-5; TRBD2 matches 8 bases. The sample consisted of blood. CDR3 DNA: TGTGCCACCAGGGCTGCCGGGGGGGCCGCGGAGACCCAGTACTTC. It encodes CATRAAGGAAETQYF.